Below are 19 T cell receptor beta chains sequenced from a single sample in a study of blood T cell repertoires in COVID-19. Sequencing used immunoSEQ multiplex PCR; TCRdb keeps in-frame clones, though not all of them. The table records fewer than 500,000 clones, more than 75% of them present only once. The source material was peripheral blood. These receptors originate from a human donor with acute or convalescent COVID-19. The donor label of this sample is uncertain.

CDR3 nucleotide sequence: TGTGCCAGCAGTGCGACTGGGGCGAACACTGAAGCTTTCTTT. Amino acid sequence: CASSATGANTEAFF. The V and J genes are TRBV27 and TRBJ1-1, with TRBD1 as a possible D gene (5 bases). CDR1 and CDR2 from the germline V gene are MNHEY and SMNVEV (reference sequence). The germline V and J ends were trimmed by 5 bases and 1 base, with 11 bases remaining between them. This CDR3 is built from 14 residues.

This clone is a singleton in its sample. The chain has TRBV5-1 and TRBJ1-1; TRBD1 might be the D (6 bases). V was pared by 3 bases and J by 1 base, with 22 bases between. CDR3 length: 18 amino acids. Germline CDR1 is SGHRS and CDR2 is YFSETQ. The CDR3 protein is CASSYGSVAGARNTEAFF. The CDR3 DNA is TGCGCCAGCAGCTACGGGTCGGTAGCAGGGGCGCGGAACACTGAAGCTTTCTTT.

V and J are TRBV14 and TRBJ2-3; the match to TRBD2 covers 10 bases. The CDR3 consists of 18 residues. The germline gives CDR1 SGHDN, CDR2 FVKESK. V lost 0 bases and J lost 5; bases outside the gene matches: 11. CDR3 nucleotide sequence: TGTGCCAGCAGCCAAGAAATGATTAGCGGGGGGCCAGGAGATACGCAGTATTTT. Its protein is CASSQEMISGGPGDTQYF.

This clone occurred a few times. The CDR3 DNA is TGTGCCAGCAGCGACCGGGACTTAGCCCTCACAGATACGCAGTATTTT. Translation gives CASSDRDLALTDTQYF. The chain employs TRBV5-6 and TRBJ2-3; possibly TRBD2 for D (6 bases). V lost 4 bases to trimming and J lost 2 bases, with 17 bases between them. The CDR3 extends over 16 amino acids. Germline CDR1 and CDR2: SGHDT and YYEEEE.

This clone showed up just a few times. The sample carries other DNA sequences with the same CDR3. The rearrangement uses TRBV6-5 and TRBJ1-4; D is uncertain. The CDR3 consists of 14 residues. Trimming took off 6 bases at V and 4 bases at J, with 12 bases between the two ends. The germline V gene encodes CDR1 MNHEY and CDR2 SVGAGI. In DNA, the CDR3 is TGTGCCAGCAGGACGACGGGAGTTAATGAAAAACTGTTTTTT. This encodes CASRTTGVNEKLFF.

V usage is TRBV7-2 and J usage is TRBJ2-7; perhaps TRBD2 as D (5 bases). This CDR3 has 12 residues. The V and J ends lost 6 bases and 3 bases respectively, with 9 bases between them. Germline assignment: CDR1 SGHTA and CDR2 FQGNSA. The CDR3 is CASSPGGYEQYF. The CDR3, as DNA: TGTGCCAGCAGTCCAGGAGGCTACGAGCAGTACTTC.

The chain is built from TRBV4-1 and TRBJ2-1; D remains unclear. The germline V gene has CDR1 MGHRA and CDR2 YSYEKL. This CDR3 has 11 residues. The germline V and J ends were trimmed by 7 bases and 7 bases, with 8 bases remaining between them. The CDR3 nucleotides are TGCGCCAGCACCGGGTGGAATGAGCAGTTCTTC. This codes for CASTGWNEQFF.

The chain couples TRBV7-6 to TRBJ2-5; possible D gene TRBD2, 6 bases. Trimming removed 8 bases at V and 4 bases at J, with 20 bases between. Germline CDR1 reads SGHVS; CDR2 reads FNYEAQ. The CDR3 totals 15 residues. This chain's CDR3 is CASRKAVRGGETQYF. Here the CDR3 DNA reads TGTGCCAGCCGCAAAGCCGTTAGGGGAGGAGAGACCCAGTACTTC.

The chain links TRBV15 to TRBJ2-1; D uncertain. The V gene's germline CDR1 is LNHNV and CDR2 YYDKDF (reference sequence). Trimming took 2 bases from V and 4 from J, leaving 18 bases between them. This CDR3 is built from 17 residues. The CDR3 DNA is TGTGCCACCAGCAGACAATACACACAACCACCTTACAATGAGCAGTTCTTC. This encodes CATSRQYTQPPYNEQFF.

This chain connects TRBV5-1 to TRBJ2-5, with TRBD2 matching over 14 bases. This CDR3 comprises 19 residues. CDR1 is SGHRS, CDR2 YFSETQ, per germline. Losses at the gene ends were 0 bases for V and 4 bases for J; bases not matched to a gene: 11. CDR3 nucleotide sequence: TGCGCCAGCAGCTTGGGCCGACTAGCGGGAGGGCCGAGGGGAGAGACCCAGTACTTC. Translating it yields CASSLGRLAGGPRGETQYF.

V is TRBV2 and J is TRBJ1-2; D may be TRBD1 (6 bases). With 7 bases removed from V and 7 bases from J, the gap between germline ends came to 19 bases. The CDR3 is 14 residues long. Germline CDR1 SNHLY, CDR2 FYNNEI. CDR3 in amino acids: CASNRPTGMGGYTF. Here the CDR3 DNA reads TGTGCCAGCAACCGACCCACAGGGATGGGTGGCTACACCTTC.

CDR3 DNA sequence: TGTGCCAGCAGTACCTGGGACACTAGAGCCTACGAGCAGTACTTC. The encoded protein is CASSTWDTRAYEQYF. The gene calls are TRBV28 and TRBJ2-7; D is possibly TRBD1 (6 bases). V lost 5 bases to trimming and J lost 2 bases, with 16 bases between them. This CDR3 is built from 15 residues. Germline V gene lookup returns CDR1 MDHEN and CDR2 SYDVKM.

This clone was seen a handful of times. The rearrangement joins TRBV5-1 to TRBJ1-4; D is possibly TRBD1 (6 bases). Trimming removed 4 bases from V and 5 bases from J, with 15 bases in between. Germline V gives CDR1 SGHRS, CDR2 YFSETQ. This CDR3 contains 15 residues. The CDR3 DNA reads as TGCGCCAGCAGCAATTTCCAGGGGCCGAATGAAAAACTGTTTTTT. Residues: CASSNFQGPNEKLFF.

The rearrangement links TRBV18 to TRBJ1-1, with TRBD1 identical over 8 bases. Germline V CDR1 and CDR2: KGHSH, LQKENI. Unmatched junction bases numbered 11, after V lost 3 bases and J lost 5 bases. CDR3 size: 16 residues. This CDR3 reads CASSPNRDRTYTEAFF. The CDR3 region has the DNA TGTGCCAGCTCACCCAACCGGGACAGGACTTATACTGAAGCTTTCTTT.

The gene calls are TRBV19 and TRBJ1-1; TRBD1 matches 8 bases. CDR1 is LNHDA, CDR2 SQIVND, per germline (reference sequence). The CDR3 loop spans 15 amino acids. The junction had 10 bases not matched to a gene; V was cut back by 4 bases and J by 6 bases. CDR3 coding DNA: TGTGCCAGTAGTAAGGGCAGGGGGCTCATCGCTGAAGCTTTCTTT. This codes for CASSKGRGLIAEAFF.

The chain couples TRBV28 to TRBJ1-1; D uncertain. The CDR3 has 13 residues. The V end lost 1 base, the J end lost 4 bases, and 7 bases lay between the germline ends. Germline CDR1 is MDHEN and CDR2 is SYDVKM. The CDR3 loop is CASSLLHVTEAFF. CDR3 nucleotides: TGTGCCAGCAGTTTATTACATGTCACTGAAGCTTTCTTT.

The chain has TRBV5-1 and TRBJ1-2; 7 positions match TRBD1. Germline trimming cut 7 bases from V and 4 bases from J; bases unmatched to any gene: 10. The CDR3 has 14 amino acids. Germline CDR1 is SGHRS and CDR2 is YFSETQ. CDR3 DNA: TGCGCCAGCCGTTACTCCGGGACAGCCTATGGCTACACCTTC. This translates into CASRYSGTAYGYTF.

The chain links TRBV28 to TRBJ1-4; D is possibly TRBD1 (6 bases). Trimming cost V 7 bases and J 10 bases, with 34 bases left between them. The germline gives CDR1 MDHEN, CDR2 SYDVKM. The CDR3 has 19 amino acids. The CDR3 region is CASTLMEGGTRRVAGKLFF. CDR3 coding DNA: TGTGCCAGCACCCTTATGGAGGGGGGGACGCGGCGTGTAGCTGGAAAACTGTTTTTT.

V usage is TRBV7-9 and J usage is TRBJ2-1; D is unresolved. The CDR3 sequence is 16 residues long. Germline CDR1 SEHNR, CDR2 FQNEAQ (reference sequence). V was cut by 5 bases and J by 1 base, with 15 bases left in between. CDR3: CASSLHARSSYNEQFF. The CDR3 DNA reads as TGTGCCAGCAGCCTCCATGCTAGGTCGTCCTACAATGAGCAGTTCTTC. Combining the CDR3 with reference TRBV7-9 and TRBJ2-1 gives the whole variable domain DTGVSQNPRHKITKRGQNVTFRCDPISEHNRLYWYRQTLGQGPEFLTYFQNEAQLEKSRLLSDRFSAERPKGSFSTLEIQRTEQGDSAMYLCASSLHARSSYNEQFFGPGTRLTVL.